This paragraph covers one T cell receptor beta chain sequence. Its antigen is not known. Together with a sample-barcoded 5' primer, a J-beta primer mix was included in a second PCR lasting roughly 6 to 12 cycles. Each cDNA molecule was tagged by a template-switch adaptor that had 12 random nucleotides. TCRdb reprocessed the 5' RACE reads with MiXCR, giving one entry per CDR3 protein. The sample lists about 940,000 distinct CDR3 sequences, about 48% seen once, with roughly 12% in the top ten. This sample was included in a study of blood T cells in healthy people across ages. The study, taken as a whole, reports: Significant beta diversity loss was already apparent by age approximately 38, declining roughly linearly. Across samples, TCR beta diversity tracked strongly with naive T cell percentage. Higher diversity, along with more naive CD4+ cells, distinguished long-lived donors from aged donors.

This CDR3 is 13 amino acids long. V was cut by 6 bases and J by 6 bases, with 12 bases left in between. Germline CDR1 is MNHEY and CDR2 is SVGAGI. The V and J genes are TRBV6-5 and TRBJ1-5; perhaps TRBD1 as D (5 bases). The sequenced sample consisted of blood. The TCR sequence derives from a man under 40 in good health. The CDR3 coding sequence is TGTGCCAGCAGGCCCCTGGGGGGTCAGCCCCAGCATTTT. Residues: CASRPLGGQPQHF.